Listed below are T cell receptor beta chains from one sample, sequenced in a study of blood T cell repertoires in COVID-19. TCRdb's table, derived via immunoSEQ multiplex PCR, lists solely in-frame clones and lacks some. This table has fewer than 400,000 clones, 85% appearing once. The sequencing sample was made of PBMCs or T cells enriched from blood (not recorded which). These receptors were collected from a woman in her thirties who had been exposed to COVID-19. Both conserved end residues are part of each CDR3. The D gene is left open where the match is weak. The size entry is marked missing in some rows and otherwise reads once, few, many or a size class.

>TRBV9|once|TRBJ1-6|TRBD1|15
TGTGCCAGCAGCATACAGGGGGCGCGGGATTCACCCCTCCACTTT
CASSIQGARDSPLHF
>TRBV5-6|NA|TRBJ1-2|NA|13
TGTGCCAGCAGCTTGGGCAGGGGCTATGGCTACACCTTC
CASSLGRGYGYTF
>TRBV12-3/TRBV12-4|NA|TRBJ1-2|NA|12
TGTGCCAGCACCTTAGGAGGAATTGGCTACACCTTC
CASTLGGIGYTF
>TRBV6-5|NA|TRBJ1-5|TRBD1|14
TGTGCCAGTTATGGGACAGGGGGCAATCAGCCCCAGCATTTT
CASYGTGGNQPQHF
>TRBV5-1|few|TRBJ2-2|NA|14
TGCGCCAGCAGCTTGGTTCAGAACACCGGGGAGCTGTTTTTT
CASSLVQNTGELFF
>TRBV15|NA|TRBJ1-5|NA|15
TGTGCCACCAGCTCCTTAGGACAACCCAATCAGCCCCAGCATTTT
CATSSLGQPNQPQHF
>TRBV24-1|NA|TRBJ2-7|NA|13
TGTGCCACCAGTGCTGCCAGCTCCTACGAGCAGTACTTC
CATSAASSYEQYF
>TRBV2|NA|TRBJ2-7|TRBD1|12
TGTGCCGCTCGACAGGGGTCCTACGAGCAGTACTTC
CAARQGSYEQYF
>TRBV7-9|few|TRBJ1-6|TRBD1|14
TGTGCCAGCAGCTTAGAGGGGGCAAATTCACCCCTCCACTTT
CASSLEGANSPLHF
>TRBV7-9|NA|TRBJ2-2|NA|14
TGTGCCAGCAGCAACTACAGGGCTGGCGGGGAGCTGTTTTTT
CASSNYRAGGELFF
>TRBV19|NA|TRBJ1-5|TRBD1|15
TGTGCCAGTAGTATCGGACAGGGGGCATTGTCACCCCAGCATTTT
CASSIGQGALSPQHF
>TRBV28|NA|TRBJ1-5|NA|11
TGTGCCAGCAACGGGGATCAGCCCCAGCATTTT
CASNGDQPQHF
>TRBV7-7|NA|TRBJ2-1|NA|14
TGTGCTAGCAGCCGAGACTGGCGGGACAATGAGCAGTTCTTC
CASSRDWRDNEQFF
>TRBV7-8|NA|TRBJ1-1|NA|14
TGTGCCAGCAGCTTGGCAGGGGTGCGCACTGAAGCTTTCTTT
CASSLAGVRTEAFF
>TRBV27|NA|TRBJ1-3|NA|13
TGTGCCAGCAGGGACAGCTCTGGAAACACCATATATTTT
CASRDSSGNTIYF
>TRBV13|few|TRBJ2-2|NA|13
TGTGCCAGCAGCGTCGGGTTCGTCGGGGAGCTGTTTTTT
CASSVGFVGELFF
>TRBV13|NA|TRBJ1-6|NA|14
TGTGCCAGCAGCTTTAGCAGGGGTGGTTCACCCCTCCACTTT
CASSFSRGGSPLHF
>TRBV9|NA|TRBJ2-1|TRBD2|16
TGTGCCAGCAGCTCCTTAGCGGGAGTTAGCTACAATGAGCAGTTCTTC
CASSSLAGVSYNEQFF
>TRBV28|NA|TRBJ2-7|NA|16
TGTGCCAGCAGCCCCCCGGGTGCGGGGAGCTCCTACGAGCAGTACTTC
CASSPPGAGSSYEQYF
>TRBV7-9|NA|TRBJ1-2|TRBD1|12
TGTGCCAGCTATACAGGGGGCTATGGCTACACCTTC
CASYTGGYGYTF
>TRBV29-1|NA|TRBJ2-1|NA|9
TGCAGCGTTTCCTCTGAGCAGTTCTTC
CSVSSEQFF
>TRBV12-3/TRBV12-4|few|TRBJ1-1|TRBD1|13
TGTGCCAGCAGCGGACAGGGGTACACTGAAGCTTTCTTT
CASSGQGYTEAFF
>TRBV5-1|NA|TRBJ2-3|TRBD2|15
TGCGCCAGCAGCTTGGACGGGGGGGCAGCAGATACGCAGTATTTT
CASSLDGGAADTQYF
>TRBV12-5|NA|TRBJ1-5|NA|15
TGTGCTAGTGGTTTGGGACAGAATAGCAATCAGCCCCAGCATTTT
CASGLGQNSNQPQHF
>TRBV29-1|NA|TRBJ2-1|TRBD2|14
TGCAGCGTTACTTCTAGCGGGGGGAACAATGAGCAGTTCTTC
CSVTSSGGNNEQFF
>TRBV28|NA|TRBJ2-1|TRBD1|14
TGTGCCAGCAGGACCCGGGACAGATACAATGAGCAGTTCTTC
CASRTRDRYNEQFF
>TRBV5-1|NA|TRBJ2-5|NA|14
TGCGCCAGCAAATACTACACGGGGGAAGAGACCCAGTACTTC
CASKYYTGEETQYF
>TRBV10-3|NA|TRBJ1-1|NA|15
TGTGCCATCAGTGCCTCCTCGGGGAGGGGGACTGAAGCTTTCTTT
CAISASSGRGTEAFF
>TRBV5-4|NA|TRBJ2-1|TRBD2|16
TGTGCCAGCAGCGGACCCCCCGGGACTAGCATCCATGAGCAGTTCTTC
CASSGPPGTSIHEQFF
>TRBV28|NA|TRBJ1-4|NA|13
TGTGCCAGCAGTACAGGATCTAATGAAAAACTGTTTTTT
CASSTGSNEKLFF
>TRBV28|NA|TRBJ2-7|TRBD2|14
TGTGCCAGCAGTTTTGGGACTAGCCGTAACGAGCAGTACTTC
CASSFGTSRNEQYF
>TRBV9|NA|TRBJ1-6|TRBD1|14
TGTGCCAGCAACACAGGGGATAATAATTCACCCCTCCACTTT
CASNTGDNNSPLHF
>TRBV3-1/TRBV3-2|once|TRBJ2-4|TRBD2|20
TGTGCCAGCAGCCAGACGCCGGGACTAGCGGTCCGTAGGGGCAAAAACATTCAGTACTTC
CASSQTPGLAVRRGKNIQYF
>TRBV4-3|NA|TRBJ2-5|NA|15
TGCGCCAGCAGCCAAGTTGCACTACCCATGGAGACCCAGTACTTC
CASSQVALPMETQYF
>TRBV7-9|NA|TRBJ1-2|NA|15
TGTGCCAGCAGCTTAGCCGGGACACCAAACTATGGCTACACCTTC
CASSLAGTPNYGYTF
>TRBV7-9|NA|TRBJ1-2|TRBD1|13
TGTGCCAGCTCCTTGGACAGGGTCGGCGGCTACACCTTC
CASSLDRVGGYTF
>TRBV5-6|NA|TRBJ1-2|NA|12
TGTGCCAGCAGCTTGCGGGGGGACGGCTACACCTTC
CASSLRGDGYTF
>TRBV12-3/TRBV12-4|NA|TRBJ2-1|NA|13
TGTGCCAGCAGTTTCCCTAGGTACAATGAGCAGTTCTTC
CASSFPRYNEQFF
>TRBV7-8|few|TRBJ1-5|TRBD1|17
TGTGCCAGCAGCTTAGCTATAAACAGGGGGAGCAATCAGCCCCAGCATTTT
CASSLAINRGSNQPQHF
>TRBV7-9|once|TRBJ1-2|NA|13
TGTGCCAGCAGCATTCCGGGGTCTGGGGGCTACACCTTC
CASSIPGSGGYTF
>TRBV19|NA|TRBJ1-2|NA|11
TGTGCCAGTAGCAATGGGGCTGGCTACACCTTC
CASSNGAGYTF
>TRBV20-1|once|TRBJ1-1|NA|14
TGCAGTGCTAGTATGTGGAGGGAAGGCACTGAAGCTTTCTTT
CSASMWREGTEAFF
>TRBV28|NA|TRBJ1-3|NA|17
TGTGCCAGCAGTCCCCTGGGGGGGATTACGTCTGGAAACACCATATATTTT
CASSPLGGITSGNTIYF
>TRBV27|NA|TRBJ2-4|NA|14
TGTGCCAGCAGTTTAACCCTACCGATTAACATTCAGTACTTC
CASSLTLPINIQYF